The rows below give T cell receptor beta chains drawn from one sample of a study of blood T cell repertoires in COVID-19. Measured with immunoSEQ multiplex PCR; TCRdb has only the in-frame clones, and not every one. The sample carries roughly 290,000 clones, roughly 85% recorded once. Sample: PBMCs or T cells enriched from blood (not recorded which). The origin of the receptors is a man aged 25 to 40 who had recovered from COVID-19. Each CDR3 is given with its conserved first and last residue. A D gene is named only where the DNA matches it firmly.

j_gene: TRBJ1-3
v_gene: TRBV19
d_gene: TRBD1
CDR3nt: TGTGCCAGTAGACTGGGACAGGGGTTCGGAAACACCATATATTTT
CDR3aa: CASRLGQGFGNTIYF

j_gene: TRBJ2-3
v_gene: TRBV4-2
d_gene: TRBD2
CDR3nt: TGTGCCAGCAGCCCTTTGCGGGGGGGGCCAGATACGCAGTATTTT
CDR3aa: CASSPLRGGPDTQYF

j_gene: TRBJ2-3
v_gene: TRBV19
d_gene: NA
CDR3nt: TGTGCCAGTAGTATAAACAGGGCCGATACGCAGTATTTT
CDR3aa: CASSINRADTQYF

j_gene: TRBJ2-5
v_gene: TRBV10-3
d_gene: NA
CDR3nt: TGTGCCATCAGTGAAGGTACAGGGGAGACCCAGTACTTC
CDR3aa: CAISEGTGETQYF

j_gene: TRBJ2-2
v_gene: TRBV7-3
d_gene: NA
CDR3nt: TGTGCCAGCAGCTACGGTGGGGAGCTGTTTTTT
CDR3aa: CASSYGGELFF

j_gene: TRBJ2-3
v_gene: TRBV6-2/TRBV6-3
d_gene: TRBD2
CDR3nt: TGTGCCAGCAGTTATGGTCTAGCGGGGGGGCTTAACACAGATACGCAGTATTTT
CDR3aa: CASSYGLAGGLNTDTQYF

j_gene: TRBJ1-5
v_gene: TRBV19
d_gene: NA
CDR3nt: TGTGCCAGTAGTATACCGGCCAGGAGCAATCAGCCCCAGCATTTT
CDR3aa: CASSIPARSNQPQHF

j_gene: TRBJ2-2
v_gene: TRBV24-1
d_gene: TRBD2
CDR3nt: TGTGCCACCAGATCGCCCGGCGGGGGGAACACCGGGGAGCTGTTTTTT
CDR3aa: CATRSPGGGNTGELFF

j_gene: TRBJ2-7
v_gene: TRBV18
d_gene: NA
CDR3nt: TGTGCCAGCTCAGCCCGTACAGGGACCGGCGAGCAGTACTTC
CDR3aa: CASSARTGTGEQYF

j_gene: TRBJ2-1
v_gene: TRBV3-1/TRBV3-2
d_gene: TRBD2
CDR3nt: TGTGCCAGCAGGGGCCCCCGGGAAGGCGGGGGATCATACAATGAGCAGTTCTTC
CDR3aa: CASRGPREGGGSYNEQFF